These T cell receptor beta chains were read from a single sample in a study of cytomegalovirus exposure and HLA in healthy donors. Produced via immunoSEQ multiplex PCR; TCRdb's table is partial and in-frame only. The data contain 180,000 or so clones, around 70% of them singletons. Input material: PBMCs. Receptors originate from a male donor in good health and CMV-seronegative. Each CDR3 is given with its conserved first and last residue. The D gene is left open where the match is weak. Some rows mark clone size as missing; the rest say once, few, many or name a class of expanded clone.

V	size	length	J	D	CDR3	DNA
TRBV28	NA	16	TRBJ2-1	TRBD1	CASSPRGGLRYNEQFF	TGTGCCAGCAGCCCAAGAGGGGGCCTTAGGTACAATGAGCAGTTCTTC
TRBV30	NA	13	TRBJ1-4	TRBD1	CAWSRDRNEKLFF	TGTGCCTGGAGCCGGGACAGAAATGAAAAACTGTTTTTT
TRBV27	NA	16	TRBJ1-5	TRBD1	CASSLLGQGFNQPQHF	TGTGCCAGCAGTTTATTGGGACAGGGATTCAATCAGCCCCAGCATTTT
TRBV28	NA	16	TRBJ2-1	TRBD2	CASSGSGTSGLHEQFF	TGTGCCAGCAGTGGATCCGGGACTAGCGGTCTGCATGAGCAGTTCTTC
TRBV30	NA	13	TRBJ2-7	NA	CACAPGHSYEQYF	TGTGCCTGTGCCCCGGGACACTCTTACGAGCAGTACTTC
TRBV28	NA	14	TRBJ2-7	TRBD2	CASRTPGLVYEQYF	TGTGCCAGCAGGACCCCGGGACTAGTCTACGAGCAGTACTTC
TRBV6-5	NA	15	TRBJ2-2	TRBD1	CASRTGGASTGELFF	TGTGCCAGCAGGACAGGGGGCGCGAGCACCGGGGAGCTGTTTTTT
TRBV2	NA	11	TRBJ2-4	NA	CASSEQVIQYF	TGTGCCAGCAGTGAGCAGGTTATTCAGTACTTC
TRBV6-5	NA	14	TRBJ2-7	TRBD1	CASRSGQRADEQYF	TGTGCCAGCCGGTCGGGACAGAGGGCCGACGAGCAGTACTTC
TRBV5-4	few	13	TRBJ2-7	NA	CASSLGRQPEQYF	TGTGCCAGCAGCTTGGGTCGACAGCCCGAGCAGTACTTC
TRBV6-5	NA	14	TRBJ2-1	NA	CASSYYGGDNEQFF	TGTGCCAGCAGTTATTACGGGGGAGACAATGAGCAGTTCTTC
TRBV28	NA	16	TRBJ1-2	TRBD1	CASSYLYGTDNYGYTF	TGTGCCAGCAGTTACCTCTACGGGACAGATAACTATGGCTACACCTTC
TRBV30	NA	12	TRBJ2-4	NA	CAVQLAKNIQYF	TGTGCCGTCCAGTTAGCCAAAAACATTCAGTACTTC
TRBV6-5	NA	14	TRBJ2-1	NA	CASSPWTGDNEQFF	TGTGCCAGCAGTCCCTGGACTGGGGACAATGAGCAGTTCTTC
TRBV28	NA	13	TRBJ2-5	TRBD1	CASSSGQGETQYF	TGTGCCAGCAGTTCCGGACAGGGCGAGACCCAGTACTTC
TRBV10-3	NA	15	TRBJ2-1	NA	CASWESRSSYNEQFF	TGTGCCTCTTGGGAGTCCAGAAGCTCCTACAATGAGCAGTTCTTC
TRBV6-6	NA	16	TRBJ2-3	TRBD1	CASSYAGTGVGDTQYF	TGTGCCAGCAGTTACGCCGGGACAGGGGTGGGGGATACGCAGTATTTT
TRBV25-1	few	11	TRBJ2-1	NA	CASGQYNEQFF	TGTGCCAGCGGACAATACAATGAGCAGTTCTTC
TRBV27	NA	14	TRBJ1-1	NA	CASRKGLGDTEAFF	TGTGCCAGCAGAAAGGGGTTAGGGGACACTGAAGCTTTCTTT
TRBV6-5	NA	15	TRBJ2-1	TRBD2	CASSTSGVTYNEQFF	TGTGCCAGCAGTACTAGCGGGGTTACCTACAATGAGCAGTTCTTC
TRBV7-9	NA	15	TRBJ1-5	TRBD1	CASSGRTGGFQPQHF	TGTGCCAGCAGCGGCCGGACAGGGGGCTTTCAGCCCCAGCATTTT
TRBV28	NA	14	TRBJ2-5	TRBD1	CASSPWTGEETQYF	TGTGCCAGCAGCCCCTGGACAGGGGAAGAGACCCAGTACTTC
TRBV29-1	NA	13	TRBJ1-5	NA	CSVAGQSNQPQHF	TGCAGCGTTGCCGGACAGAGCAATCAGCCCCAGCATTTT
TRBV6-6	NA	14	TRBJ2-7	TRBD1	CASSYWTGNYEQYF	TGTGCCAGCAGTTACTGGACAGGGAACTACGAGCAGTACTTC
TRBV29-1	NA	13	TRBJ2-2	NA	CSVVAGNTGELFF	TGCAGCGTTGTCGCAGGAAACACCGGGGAGCTGTTTTTT
TRBV27	NA	14	TRBJ2-7	TRBD1	CASSLGTGVYEQYF	TGTGCCAGCAGTTTAGGGACAGGGGTCTACGAGCAGTACTTC
TRBV28	NA	12	TRBJ1-5	NA	CASLASNQPQHF	TGTGCCAGCTTGGCTAGCAATCAGCCCCAGCATTTT
TRBV25-1	NA	16	TRBJ1-3	NA	CASSESTGSSGNTIYF	TGTGCCAGCAGTGAATCTACGGGGTCCTCTGGAAACACCATATATTTT
TRBV5-4	NA	15	TRBJ1-2	TRBD1	CASRSGTGQNYGYTF	TGTGCCAGCAGATCCGGGACAGGACAAAACTATGGCTACACCTTC
TRBV7-2	NA	13	TRBJ1-5	NA	CASSRWGDQPQHF	TGTGCCAGCAGCCGATGGGGCGATCAGCCCCAGCATTTT
TRBV30	NA	15	TRBJ1-1	NA	CAWRPIGQLNTEAFF	TGTGCCTGGAGACCGATAGGACAGCTGAACACTGAAGCTTTCTTT
TRBV7-8	few	14	TRBJ2-1	NA	CASKFPDSYNEQFF	TGTGCCAGCAAATTTCCCGACAGTTACAATGAGCAGTTCTTC
TRBV27	NA	14	TRBJ2-7	NA	CASSWTVRPYEQYF	TGTGCCAGCAGTTGGACAGTGCGTCCCTACGAGCAGTACTTC
TRBV9	once	12	TRBJ2-3	NA	CASSPGPDTQYF	TGTGCCAGCAGCCCAGGGCCAGATACGCAGTATTTT
TRBV28	NA	11	TRBJ2-3	NA	CASTDTRTQYF	TGTGCCAGCACGGATACTAGGACGCAGTATTTT
TRBV5-6	few	13	TRBJ2-1	NA	CASSFAGSNEQFF	TGTGCCAGCAGCTTCGCCGGTTCCAATGAGCAGTTCTTC
TRBV19	NA	15	TRBJ1-2	TRBD1	CASSIGGTGANGYTF	TGTGCCAGTAGTATTGGCGGGACAGGGGCTAATGGCTACACCTTC
TRBV7-9	NA	16	TRBJ1-5	NA	CASSLGVGTGNQPQHF	TGTGCCAGCAGCTTAGGAGTAGGGACTGGCAATCAGCCCCAGCATTTT
TRBV7-3	NA	14	TRBJ2-7	TRBD2	CASSLSSGPLEQYF	TGTGCCAGCAGCCTTTCTAGCGGACCCCTCGAGCAGTACTTC
TRBV4-1	NA	16	TRBJ1-2	NA	CASSQVRSATNYGYTF	TGCGCCAGCAGCCAAGTTCGATCTGCTACTAACTATGGCTACACCTTC
TRBV28	NA	12	TRBJ2-7	NA	CASRWAGNEQYF	TGTGCCAGCAGATGGGCAGGGAACGAGCAGTACTTC
TRBV4-2	NA	12	TRBJ2-1	NA	CASSGESNEQFF	TGTGCCAGCAGCGGAGAGAGCAATGAGCAGTTCTTC
TRBV28	NA	14	TRBJ1-2	NA	CASSSPQAVYGYTF	TGTGCCAGCAGTTCCCCCCAGGCCGTCTATGGCTACACCTTC
TRBV7-8	NA	13	TRBJ2-1	NA	CASSLAEYNEQFF	TGTGCCAGCAGCTTAGCGGAGTACAATGAGCAGTTCTTC
TRBV12-5	NA	13	TRBJ2-7	NA	CASGSRVRSEQYF	TGCGCTAGTGGTTCACGGGTCCGCTCGGAGCAGTACTTC
TRBV30	NA	14	TRBJ2-5	TRBD2	CACPAGTSQETQYF	TGTGCCTGCCCGGCGGGGACTAGCCAAGAGACCCAGTACTTC
TRBV11-2	NA	15	TRBJ2-7	TRBD2	CASSSLAGGLSEQYF	TGTGCCAGCAGCTCCTTAGCGGGAGGGCTAAGCGAGCAGTACTTC
TRBV7-2	NA	17	TRBJ2-1	TRBD2	CASSPPGLAGGLGEQFF	TGTGCCAGCAGCCCACCGGGGTTAGCGGGAGGGCTTGGTGAGCAGTTCTTC
TRBV9	NA	16	TRBJ1-6	NA	CASSVGSVPGNSPLHF	TGTGCCAGCAGCGTAGGATCCGTCCCCGGTAATTCACCCCTCCACTTT
TRBV12-5	NA	15	TRBJ2-7	TRBD1	CASGMTGELTYGQYF	TGTGCTAGTGGCATGACAGGGGAACTCACCTACGGGCAGTACTTC
TRBV5-4	NA	20	TRBJ1-1	TRBD1	CASRLRQGARFEEANTEAFF	TGTGCCAGCAGGTTGAGACAGGGGGCGCGTTTTGAGGAGGCGAACACTGAAGCTTTCTTT
TRBV27	NA	16	TRBJ1-2	NA	CASSLRWDWGGYGYTF	TGTGCCAGCAGTCTCCGGTGGGACTGGGGTGGGTATGGCTACACCTTC
TRBV28	NA	11	TRBJ2-7	NA	CASSFFYEQYF	TGTGCCAGCAGCTTCTTTTACGAGCAGTACTTC
TRBV30	NA	14	TRBJ1-5	TRBD1	CAWSPGQGTQPQHF	TGTGCCTGGAGTCCTGGACAGGGGACCCAGCCCCAGCATTTT
TRBV6-5	once	13	TRBJ2-2	NA	CASTRQYTGELFF	TGTGCCAGCACCAGACAATACACCGGGGAGCTGTTTTTT
TRBV4-2	NA	16	TRBJ2-3	TRBD2	CASSQEGLAGTDTQYF	TGTGCCAGCAGCCAAGAGGGACTAGCGGGCACAGATACGCAGTATTTT